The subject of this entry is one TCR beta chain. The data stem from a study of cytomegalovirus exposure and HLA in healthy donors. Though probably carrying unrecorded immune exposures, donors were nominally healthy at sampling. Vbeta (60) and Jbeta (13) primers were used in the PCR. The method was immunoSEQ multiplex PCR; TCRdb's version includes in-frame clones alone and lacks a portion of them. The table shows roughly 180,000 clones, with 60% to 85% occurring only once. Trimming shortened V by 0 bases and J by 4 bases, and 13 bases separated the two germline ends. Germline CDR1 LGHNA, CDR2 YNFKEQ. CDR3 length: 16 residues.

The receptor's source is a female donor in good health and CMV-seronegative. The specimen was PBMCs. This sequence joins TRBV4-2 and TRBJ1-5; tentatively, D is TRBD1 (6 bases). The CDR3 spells CASSQESGAANQPQHF. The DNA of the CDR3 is TGTGCCAGCAGCCAAGAATCAGGGGCCGCGAATCAGCCCCAGCATTTT.